The next 16 T cell receptor beta chains were all read from a single sample in a study of tumor-infiltrating lymphocytes in primary liver carcinoma. Germline DNA was extracted too, while blood RNA derived from unsorted whole blood. Constant-region priming of roughly 0.45 ug total RNA yielded TCR beta cDNA. Sequencing libraries for TCR beta derived from three nested multiplex PCR rounds that used slightly modified ARM-PCR. Use of TRBV1-TRBV30 forward primers with a C-beta reverse primer characterized the first two PCR rounds, which lasted roughly 9 cycles each. TCRdb called the multiplex PCR reads again in MiXCR, with one record for every CDR3 protein. The table has around 330,000 distinct CDR3 sequences, about three fifths seen once. Sequenced input: peripheral blood. Receptors were obtained from a woman aged 25-40 years with primary liver carcinoma and hepatitis B virus infection.

This clonotype was seen a handful of times. The chain carries TRBV7-9 and TRBJ2-6; D call uncertain. Trimming stripped 5 bases from V and 0 bases from J, with 5 bases between. The CDR3 contains 14 residues. CDR1 is SEHNR and CDR2 is FQNEAQ in the germline V gene (reference sequence). Here the CDR3 reads CASSKSSGANVLTF. In DNA, the CDR3 is TGTGCCAGCAGCAAGAGCTCTGGGGCCAACGTCCTGACTTTC. The full variable domain, in which reference TRBV7-9 and TRBJ2-6 provide the parts outside the CDR3, is DTGVSQNPRHKITKRGQNVTFRCDPISEHNRLYWYRQTLGQGPEFLTYFQNEAQLEKSRLLSDRFSAERPKGSFSTLEIQRTEQGDSAMYLCASSKSSGANVLTFGAGSRLTVL.

The chain joins TRBV4-3 to TRBJ2-7, with a tentative D call TRBD2 (6 bases). The CDR3 contains 14 residues. V was pared by 7 bases and J by 4 bases, with 17 bases between. CDR1 and CDR2 from the germline V gene are LGHNA and YSLEER. The CDR3: CASNRSLASYEQYF. In nucleotides, the CDR3 is TGCGCCAGCAACCGATCCCTAGCGAGTTACGAGCAGTACTTC.

For this clonotype: A much larger clone differs by one base, so this may be a read error. V and J are TRBV6-5 and TRBJ1-1; a possible D gene is TRBD1 (5 bases). The CDR3 is 13 amino acids. Trimming shortened V by 5 bases and J by 7 bases, and 14 bases separated the two germline ends. The V gene's germline CDR1 is MNHEY and CDR2 SVGAGI. CDR3 sequence reads: CASSLVGEGEAFF. The CDR3 DNA sequence: TGTGCCAGCAGTCTCGTAGGGGAAGGTGAAGCTTTCTTT.

A note on this clonotype: The conserved phenylalanine or tryptophan normally closing the CDR3 is absent here, so this likely arose from a read error. The chain employs TRBV29-1 and TRBJ2-1; D not certain. CDR3 length: 10 amino acids. Germline lookup yields CDR1 SQVTM and CDR2 ANQGSEA. V lost 4 bases and J lost 9, with 7 bases in between. In nucleotides, the CDR3 is TGCAGCGTTGTCGTGGCTGAGCAGTTCCTC. As protein: CSVVVAEQFL.

For this clonotype: At one end the junction does not follow the germline gene, possibly because of a read error. This chain links TRBV4-2 with TRBJ2-7, with D perhaps matching TRBD1 (7 bases). CDR3 length: 18 residues. CDR1 is LGHNA, CDR2 YNFKEQ, per germline. The CDR3 is CARSQEHLGQGGPREQYF. The CDR3 coding sequence is TGTGCCAGGAGCCAGGAACACCTAGGGCAGGGGGGACCGCGCGAGCAGTACTTC.

Notes on this clonotype: One base away lies a much larger clone, so this may be a sequencing read error. The J gene is TRBJ1-2, the V gene TRBV12-5, with D hard to call. This CDR3 has 15 residues. In germline, CDR1 is LGHNT, CDR2 FRNRAP. CDR3 residues: CTSGNLSSELYGYTF. In DNA form, the CDR3 reads TGTACTAGTGGTAACCTTTCGAGTGAGCTCTATGGCTACACCTTC.

As concerns this clonotype: Just one base apart from a much larger clone, this may be a read error. The chain joins TRBV11-3 to TRBJ2-4; D call uncertain. Germline V gene data show CDR1 as SGHNT and CDR2 as YENEEA. This CDR3 contains 17 residues. V was clipped by 5 bases and J by 0 bases, with 17 bases between them. The CDR3: CASSEFMTAPAKNIQYF. For the CDR3, the DNA is TGTGCCAGCAGCGAATTTATGACGGCCCCAGCCAAAAACATTCAGTACTTC.

This clonotype showed up just a few times. The chain couples TRBV12-3 or TRBV12-4 to TRBJ2-1; 9 bases fit TRBD2. The CDR3 totals 15 residues. Trimming cost V 1 base and J 9 bases; bases outside gene matches: 7. The CDR3 nucleotides read TGTGCCAGCAGTTTAGAGGTAGCGGGAGCTGTTGAGCAGTTCTTC. It is translated as CASSLEVAGAVEQFF.

About this clonotype: A read error may account for a junction end that differs from germline. The rearrangement links TRBV29-1 to TRBJ2-1; 11 bases align to TRBD1. The CDR3 has 13 amino acids. CDR1 is SQVTM and CDR2 is ANQGSEA in the germline V gene. This CDR3 reads CCVDRGQVNEQFF. The CDR3 bases are TGCTGCGTGGACAGGGGGCAGGTCAATGAGCAGTTCTTC.

This clonotype showed up just a few times. One end of the junction varies from germline; a read error may be responsible. V gene TRBV4-2 combines with J gene TRBJ2-6; TRBD1 is a possible D gene (5 bases). Per germline, CDR1 LGHNA and CDR2 YNFKEQ. The CDR3 has 16 residues. CDR3 DNA sequence: TGTGCCAGCAGCCTCATCAGCAGCTCTGGGGCCAGCGTCCTGACTTTC. It translates to CASSLISSSGASVLTF.

This clonotype was detected only once. A much larger clonotype is one base distant, so this may be a read error. The conserved phenylalanine or tryptophan normally closing the CDR3 is absent here, so this likely arose from a read error. The chain uses TRBV12-3 or TRBV12-4 and TRBJ2-5; D remains ambiguous. This CDR3 is built from 16 residues. The V end lost 3 bases, the J end lost 0 bases, and 14 bases lay between the germline ends. CDR3 amino acids: CASSFRPSRHQETQYV. In DNA form, the CDR3 reads TGTGCCAGCAGTTTCCGGCCCAGCCGACACCAAGAGACCCAGTACGTC.

Comment on this clonotype: With a much larger clone just one base away, this may be a read error. The chain combines TRBV6-5 with TRBJ2-7, with 9 bases that match TRBD2. After removal of 5 bases from V and 6 bases from J, the junction contained 8 bases not matched to a gene. The CDR3 has 14 amino acids. Per germline, CDR1 MNHEY and CDR2 SVGAGI. The CDR3 coding sequence is TGTGCCAGCAGTGTCCAAGCGGGGGGTCGCGAGCAGTACTTC. Translated, it gives CASSVQAGGREQYF.

Many counts were recorded for this clonotype. The J gene is TRBJ1-1, the V gene TRBV12-3 or TRBV12-4, with unresolved D. CDR3 length: 13 amino acids. V was clipped by 5 bases and J by 0 bases, with 7 bases between them. DNA for the CDR3: TGTGCCAGCAGTGGGCAGATGAACACTGAAGCTTTCTTT. Encoded protein: CASSGQMNTEAFF.

The sample holds a few counts of this clonotype. V and J are TRBV12-3 or TRBV12-4 and TRBJ2-2, with a possible D match to TRBD1 (5 bases). V was shortened by 6 bases and J by 4 bases, with 12 bases between the two germline ends. The CDR3 runs 14 residues. CDR3 coding DNA: TGTGCCAGCAGCGCTATTGACAGCACCGGGGAGCTGTTTTTT. Residues: CASSAIDSTGELFF.

The V gene is TRBV28, the J gene TRBJ2-7; unclear D gene. The germline V gene has CDR1 MDHEN and CDR2 SYDVKM. The germline V and J ends were trimmed by 5 bases and 2 bases, with 13 bases remaining between them. This CDR3 spans 14 amino acids. The CDR3 sequence is CASSTHRKAYEQYF. As DNA, the CDR3 is TGTGCCAGCAGTACTCACCGGAAGGCCTACGAGCAGTACTTC.

Worth noting for this clonotype: With a much larger clone just one base away, this may be a read error. CDR3 bases: TGTGCCAGCAGTTACCTGAACACCTGGGAGCTGTTTTTT. Protein product: CASSYLNTWELFF. The rearrangement uses TRBV6-2 or TRBV6-3 and TRBJ2-2; unclear D gene. CDR1 MNHEY and CDR2 SVGEGT come from the germline V gene. This CDR3 is 13 amino acids long.